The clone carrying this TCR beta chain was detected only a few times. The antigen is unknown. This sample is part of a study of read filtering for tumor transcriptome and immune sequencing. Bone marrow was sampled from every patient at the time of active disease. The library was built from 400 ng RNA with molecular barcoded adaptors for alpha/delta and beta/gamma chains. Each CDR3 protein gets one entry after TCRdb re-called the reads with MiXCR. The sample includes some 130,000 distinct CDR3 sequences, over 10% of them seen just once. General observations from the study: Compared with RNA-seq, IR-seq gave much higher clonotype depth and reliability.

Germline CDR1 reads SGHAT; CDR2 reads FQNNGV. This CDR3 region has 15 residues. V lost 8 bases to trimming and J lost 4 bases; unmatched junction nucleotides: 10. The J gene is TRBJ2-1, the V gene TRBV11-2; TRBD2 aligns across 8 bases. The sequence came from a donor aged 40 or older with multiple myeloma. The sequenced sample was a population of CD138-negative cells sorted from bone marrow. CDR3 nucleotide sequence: TGTGCCAGCTCCCAGGAAGGGACTAGTTACAATGAGCAGTTCTTC. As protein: CASSQEGTSYNEQFF.